The 28 T cell receptor beta chains below all came from one sample that was sequenced in a study of T cells in Graves' hyperthyroidism and ophthalmopathy. The investigators amplified TCR beta CDR3 regions from RNA transcripts. The TCR CDR3 first-round RT-PCR relied on the HTBI primer set. A single record per CDR3 protein comes from TCRdb applying MiXCR to the multiplex PCR reads. The sample holds roughly 420,000 distinct CDR3 sequences; 15% to 17% are singletons and the top ten take around 7%. Material: blood. The receptors were gathered from a woman under 30 with Graves' hyperthyroidism.

In regard to this clonotype: One end of the junction varies from germline; a read error may be responsible. The chain employs TRBV5-8 and TRBJ2-7, with TRBD2 matching 11 bases. This CDR3 has 15 amino acids. Per germline, CDR1 SGHTS and CDR2 YDEGEE. The CDR3 protein is CTSSPGTSGSYEQYF. The CDR3 region has the DNA TGTACCAGCAGCCCCGGGACTAGCGGTTCCTACGAGCAGTACTTC.

This clonotype was detected many times. This chain uses TRBV2 with TRBJ1-4; D not certain. This CDR3 region has 11 residues. Trimming took 5 bases from V and 7 from J, leaving 5 bases between them. CDR1 is SNHLY and CDR2 is FYNNEI in the germline V gene. The CDR3 DNA follows: TGTGCCAGCAGTTCTAGTGAAAAACTGTTTTTT. It specifies CASSSSEKLFF.

This clonotype was seen a handful of times. This chain links TRBV25-1 with TRBJ2-1; the D is unclear. CDR3 size: 12 residues. CDR1 is MGHDK, CDR2 SYGVNS, per germline. V was trimmed by 2 bases and J by 12 bases, leaving 11 bases between them. CDR3 DNA sequence: TGTGCCAGCAGTGAACGGGTTATCCGGCAGTTCTTC. This sequence encodes CASSERVIRQFF.

Concerning this clonotype itself: Possible read error: a much larger clone is one base away. The rearrangement links TRBV12-5 to TRBJ1-5; 11 bases fit TRBD1. V lost 7 bases and J lost 9; bases outside the gene matches: 20. Germline V CDR1 and CDR2: LGHNT, FRNRAP. This CDR3 has 18 residues. The chain's CDR3 is CASAPPGRTGGSPTPQHF. CDR3 DNA: TGTGCTAGTGCCCCGCCTGGCCGGACAGGGGGCTCGCCCACGCCCCAGCATTTT.

This clonotype has ten or more counts. The chain employs TRBV9 and TRBJ2-7; 8 positions agree with TRBD2. The CDR3 covers 15 residues. After removal of 4 bases from V and 5 bases from J, the junction contained 11 bases not matched to a gene. Germline-derived CDR1 and CDR2 are SGDLS and YYNGEE. CDR3 region: CASSTYGGGNDEQYF. Written as DNA, the CDR3 is TGTGCCAGCAGCACGTATGGCGGGGGGAATGACGAGCAGTACTTC.

This chain uses TRBV12-3 or TRBV12-4 with TRBJ2-2, with D possibly being TRBD1 or TRBD2 (6 bases each). V lost 7 bases and J 8 bases, leaving 14 bases between the germline ends. This CDR3 spans 13 amino acids. Here the CDR3 reads CASTLQGRGELFF. CDR3 DNA sequence: TGTGCCAGCACCCTTCAGGGGAGGGGGGAGCTGTTTTTT.

Ten or more counts support this clonotype. V is TRBV20-1 and J is TRBJ1-1; D possibly corresponds to TRBD1 (5 bases). Looked up from germline, CDR1 is DFQATT and CDR2 is SNEGSKA (reference sequence). This CDR3 is built from 12 residues. V was trimmed by 5 bases and J by 3 bases, leaving 10 bases between them. DNA of the CDR3: TGCAGTGCTTCATGGGGGGACACTGAAGCTTTCTTT. Its translation: CSASWGDTEAFF.

This chain joins TRBV24-1 and TRBJ2-3; 7 bases line up with TRBD2. The length of the CDR3 is 16 residues. Germline CDR1 KGHDR, CDR2 SFDVKD. V shed 4 bases, J shed 6 bases, and the junction held 12 bases outside the gene matches. CDR3 DNA: TGTGCCACCAGTGAGCCTATAGCGGGTTCCGGGGATACGCAGTATTTT. Encoded protein: CATSEPIAGSGDTQYF.

In this sample, this clonotype turned up many times. The V and J genes are TRBV6-1 and TRBJ1-2; 9 bases are a match to TRBD1. The CDR3 has 19 residues. V shed 4 bases, J shed 2 bases, and the junction held 17 bases outside the gene matches. From germline, CDR1 is MNHNS and CDR2 SASEGT. The CDR3 sequence is CASSGRTGGELAQNYGYTF. The CDR3, as DNA: TGTGCCAGCAGTGGACGAACAGGGGGCGAATTAGCCCAGAACTATGGCTACACCTTC.

This clonotype was recorded at least ten times. This rearrangement joins TRBV2 to TRBJ2-3; TRBD1 matches at 7 bases. The germline gives CDR1 SNHLY, CDR2 FYNNEI. This CDR3 spans 13 amino acids. V shed 8 bases, J shed 2 bases, and the junction held 4 bases outside the gene matches. The CDR3 loop is CASLDRYTDTQYF. The CDR3 DNA follows: TGTGCCAGCCTGGACAGGTACACAGATACGCAGTATTTT.

The chain is built from TRBV6-1 and TRBJ1-5; D is unclear. V lost 1 base to trimming and J lost 4 bases, with 17 bases between them. The CDR3 extends over 17 amino acids. Germline V CDR1 and CDR2: MNHNS, SASEGT. The CDR3 DNA reads as TGTGCCAGCAGTGAAGTTGGCGGACGGCGAGGTAATCAGCCCCAGCATTTT. Amino acids: CASSEVGGRRGNQPQHF.

This clonotype was seen more than once but under ten times. Here the CDR3 reads CASSAGQGVDTQYF. For the CDR3, the DNA is TGTGCCAGCAGCGCGGGACAGGGGGTGGATACGCAGTATTTT. V usage is TRBV9 and J usage is TRBJ2-3, with TRBD1 matching over 11 bases. This CDR3 contains 14 residues. Germline V gene lookup returns CDR1 SGDLS and CDR2 YYNGEE. V gave up 3 bases and J gave up 6 bases; unmatched junction bases: 3.

This clonotype came up many times. The chain joins TRBV7-9 to TRBJ2-5, with 10 bases identical to TRBD2. This CDR3 is built from 15 residues. The J segment lost 5 bases and the V segment lost 1 base, leaving 4 bases of the junction unmatched. Germline assignment: CDR1 SEHNR and CDR2 FQNEAQ (reference sequence). For the CDR3, the DNA is TGTGCCAGCAGCTTAGGGCTAGCGGGAGCGGAGACCCAGTACTTC. Protein sequence: CASSLGLAGAETQYF.

This clonotype has only one observation. The genes are TRBV10-2 and TRBJ2-2, with TRBD1 identical over 7 bases. Germline loops: CDR1 WSHSY, CDR2 SAAADI. V dropped 6 bases and J dropped 0; count of bases not matched to a gene: 7. The CDR3 length is 16 residues. CDR3 in amino acids: CASRTPGQPNTGELFF. The CDR3 DNA reads TGCGCCAGCAGAACCCCGGGACAGCCGAACACCGGGGAGCTGTTTTTT.

A note on this clonotype: A read error may be the cause here, since a much bigger clone is one base away. In this CDR3 the conserved last residue, phenylalanine or tryptophan, is missing, so a read error is likely. The chain carries TRBV11-2 and TRBJ2-1, with D hard to call. CDR1 is SGHAT, CDR2 FQNNGV, per germline. The CDR3 spans 14 residues. The V end was cut by 1 base, the J end by 0 bases, with 4 bases between. The CDR3 DNA reads as TGTGCCAGCAGCTTAGGGATCTCCTACAATGAGCAGTTCATC. The encoded protein is CASSLGISYNEQFI.

This clonotype was recorded at least ten times. The chain joins TRBV5-1 to TRBJ2-1; 7 bases line up with TRBD1. CDR1 is SGHRS, CDR2 YFSETQ, per germline. With V trimmed by 0 bases and J by 7 bases, 7 bases remained unmatched. The CDR3 length is 15 residues. The CDR3 region has the DNA TGCGCCAGCAGCTTGGCGGGACAGCTCCGGAATGAGCAGTTCTTC. Translation gives CASSLAGQLRNEQFF.

This clonotype occurred many times. The gene calls are TRBV5-1 and TRBJ2-7; D perhaps matches TRBD2 (5 bases). Germline-derived CDR1 and CDR2 are SGHRS and YFSETQ. V was trimmed by 0 bases and J by 0 bases, leaving 7 bases between them. The CDR3 has 14 amino acids. The CDR3 loop reads CASSLDGNSYEQYF. The CDR3 DNA reads as TGCGCCAGCAGCTTGGACGGGAACTCCTACGAGCAGTACTTC.

In this sample, this clonotype turned up once. The chain employs TRBV7-6 and TRBJ2-7; D not resolved. Germline lookup yields CDR1 SGHVS and CDR2 FNYEAQ. V lost 6 bases, J lost 5 bases, and 20 bases lay in between. The CDR3 covers 15 residues. The CDR3: CASRSQPGLADEQYF. In nucleotides, the CDR3 is TGTGCCAGCAGGTCACAACCGGGCCTGGCGGACGAGCAGTACTTC.

This clonotype showed up many times. The rearrangement links TRBV30 to TRBJ1-2; D is unclear. The V gene's germline CDR1 is GTSNPN and CDR2 SVGIG (reference sequence). CDR3 length: 15 residues. V was pared by 0 bases and J by 8 bases, with 19 bases between. The CDR3 DNA follows: TGTGCCTGGAGTGTACTCCTCTTTAGGGTTTCGGGCTACACCTTC. Encoded protein: CAWSVLLFRVSGYTF.

The table lists this clonotype with many counts. CDR3 sequence: CSAPGPILLAKNIQYF. CDR3 nucleotides: TGCAGTGCTCCCGGGCCGATTCTTCTAGCCAAAAACATTCAGTACTTC. The chain is built from TRBV20-1 and TRBJ2-4; D unclear. The CDR3 runs to 16 residues. Looked up from germline, CDR1 is DFQATT and CDR2 is SNEGSKA (reference sequence). V lost 5 bases and J 0 bases, leaving 17 bases between the germline ends.

This clonotype occurred many times. This chain links TRBV6-5 with TRBJ2-3; 8 bases are shared with TRBD2. Germline lookup yields CDR1 MNHEY and CDR2 SVGAGI. The V segment lost 0 bases and the J segment 4 bases; nucleotides outside the gene matches: 9. The CDR3 extends over 17 amino acids. The CDR3 sequence: CASSYSFGLAGPDTQYF. The CDR3, as DNA: TGTGCCAGCAGTTACTCTTTCGGGCTAGCGGGCCCAGATACGCAGTATTTT.

In this sample, this clonotype turned up many times. The J gene is TRBJ2-7, the V gene TRBV7-6, with 13 bases that match TRBD2. Germline V CDR1 and CDR2: SGHVS, FNYEAQ. The trim removed 1 base at V and 9 bases at J, leaving 6 bases unmatched. This CDR3 region has 15 residues. As DNA, the CDR3 is TGTGCCAGCAGCTTAGAAGGGACTAGCGGGATGGTGCAGTACTTC. It encodes CASSLEGTSGMVQYF. The full variable domain, completed using reference TRBV7-6 and TRBJ2-7, is GAGVSQSPRYKVTKRGQDVALRCDPISGHVSLYWYRQALGQGPEFLTYFNYEAQQDKSGLPNDRFSAERPEGSISTLTIQRTEQRDSAMYRCASSLEGTSGMVQYFGPGTRLTVT.

DNA for the CDR3: TGTGCCAGCAGCCAAGGGGCAGCGGGAAGGATCAATGAGCAGTTCTTC. Its translation is CASSQGAAGRINEQFF. The chain uses TRBV3-1 and TRBJ2-1, with 7 positions matching TRBD2. The CDR3 sequence is 16 residues long. Germline assignment: CDR1 LGHDT and CDR2 YNNKEL (reference sequence). J lost 6 bases, V lost 1 base, and 9 bases had no gene match.

This clonotype was counted at least ten times. V gene TRBV3-1 combines with J gene TRBJ1-1; D remains unclear. This CDR3 has 14 amino acids. Germline V gene sequence: CDR1 LGHDT, CDR2 YNNKEL (reference sequence). The V gene lost 0 bases and the J gene lost 0 bases, with 5 bases spanning the gap. CDR3 protein: CASSQESLNTEAFF. The CDR3 DNA reads as TGTGCCAGCAGCCAAGAAAGCCTGAACACTGAAGCTTTCTTT.

In this sample, this clonotype turned up many times. The chain couples TRBV6-5 to TRBJ2-1, with a possible D match to TRBD1 (7 bases). Germline values: CDR1 MNHEY, CDR2 SVGAGI. The CDR3 consists of 16 residues. Trimming pared 2 bases from V and 2 bases from J, leaving 13 bases between. The CDR3 sequence is CASSYGGGAPYNEQFF. The CDR3 nucleotides read TGTGCCAGCAGTTACGGAGGGGGCGCACCCTACAATGAGCAGTTCTTC.

This clonotype was found many times. The CDR3 bases are TGTGCCAGCAGAAGAGGAGTCAATAATTCACCCCTCCACTTT. Translated, it gives CASRRGVNNSPLHF. The J gene is TRBJ1-6, the V gene TRBV6-1; D unclear. Per the germline V gene, CDR1 is MNHNS and CDR2 is SASEGT. V lost 6 bases, J lost 5 bases, and 11 bases lay in between. This CDR3 is 14 amino acids long.

Many counts were recorded for this clonotype. CDR3 region: CSARVRLTLNSYEQYF. For the CDR3, the DNA is TGCAGTGCTAGAGTACGCTTGACTCTAAACTCCTACGAGCAGTACTTC. The chain is built from TRBV20-1 and TRBJ2-7; no definite D call. The CDR3 contains 16 residues. Trimming removed 1 base from V and 0 bases from J, with 16 bases in between. Germline CDR1 and CDR2: DFQATT and SNEGSKA (reference sequence).

Concerning this clonotype itself: Germline and junction disagree at one end, which may indicate a read error. The CDR3 region has the DNA TGTGCCAGCAGCTCAGGCGGCGGGACGTACGAGCAGTGCTTC. Translating it yields CASSSGGGTYEQCF. The chain uses TRBV9 and TRBJ2-7, with a weak D call TRBD2 (6 bases). This CDR3 is 14 amino acids long. Germline CDR1 SGDLS, CDR2 YYNGEE.